The rows below give T cell receptor beta chains drawn from one sample of a study of CD8 T cells in ankylosing spondylitis. From the 5' RACE reads, TCRdb called clonotypes with MiXCR, one entry per CDR3 protein. The table includes more than 100,000 distinct CDR3 sequences, 17% detected once. The sample was blood, either unsorted or a sorted T cell fraction (not recorded which). These receptors all stem from a male donor with ankylosing spondylitis. Both conserved end residues are trimmed from each CDR3. A D gene is named only where the DNA matches it firmly.

d_gene: .
v_gene: TRBV27
j_gene: TRBJ1-4
CDR3aa: ASRPRAMLNEKLF

d_gene: .
v_gene: TRBV27
j_gene: TRBJ2-7
CDR3aa: ASSLVERLYEQY

d_gene: .
v_gene: TRBV29-1
j_gene: TRBJ2-6
CDR3aa: SVEVGAGANVLT

d_gene: TRBD2
v_gene: TRBV7-9
j_gene: TRBJ2-3
CDR3aa: ASSYGGLDTQY

d_gene: TRBD2
v_gene: TRBV11-1
j_gene: TRBJ2-1
CDR3aa: ASSLVAAGGSNYNEQF

d_gene: TRBD1
v_gene: TRBV7-3
j_gene: TRBJ2-3
CDR3aa: ASSHPGQEDTQY

d_gene: .
v_gene: TRBV12-3/TRBV12-4
j_gene: TRBJ2-7
CDR3aa: ASSPGVEQY

d_gene: .
v_gene: TRBV5-1
j_gene: TRBJ2-4
CDR3aa: ASSLPEGVAKNIQY

d_gene: .
v_gene: TRBV11-2
j_gene: TRBJ2-1
CDR3aa: ASSFAPDLYNEQF

d_gene: .
v_gene: TRBV12-3/TRBV12-4
j_gene: TRBJ1-5
CDR3aa: ASSFGTSNQPQH

d_gene: .
v_gene: TRBV4-2
j_gene: TRBJ2-2
CDR3aa: ASSHDEAAGELF

d_gene: TRBD2
v_gene: TRBV12-3/TRBV12-4
j_gene: TRBJ2-2
CDR3aa: ASSLKVLAGDNTGELF

d_gene: TRBD2
v_gene: TRBV5-1
j_gene: TRBJ2-1
CDR3aa: ASSTSDEQF

d_gene: .
v_gene: TRBV21-1
j_gene: TRBJ2-7
CDR3aa: ASSKGDRSEYEQY

d_gene: TRBD2
v_gene: TRBV7-8
j_gene: TRBJ2-1
CDR3aa: ASSLEEAGGPQDEQF

d_gene: .
v_gene: TRBV6-2/TRBV6-3
j_gene: TRBJ2-1
CDR3aa: ASSYTVRASYYNEQF

d_gene: TRBD1
v_gene: TRBV7-9
j_gene: TRBJ2-2
CDR3aa: ASSLGQGTTGELF

d_gene: .
v_gene: TRBV28
j_gene: TRBJ2-7
CDR3aa: AIHGTTTGGEQY

d_gene: TRBD2
v_gene: TRBV18
j_gene: TRBJ2-1
CDR3aa: ASSPDASGWNEQF

d_gene: .
v_gene: TRBV9
j_gene: TRBJ2-2
CDR3aa: ASSGGGETGELF

d_gene: .
v_gene: TRBV5-4
j_gene: TRBJ2-3
CDR3aa: ASSLLQGGADTQY

d_gene: .
v_gene: TRBV2
j_gene: TRBJ1-5
CDR3aa: ASSGGFNQPQH

d_gene: .
v_gene: TRBV29-1
j_gene: TRBJ1-1
CDR3aa: SVGAAHLGYGMNTEAF

d_gene: .
v_gene: TRBV5-6
j_gene: TRBJ2-7
CDR3aa: ASSLGILYQY

d_gene: .
v_gene: TRBV3-1
j_gene: TRBJ2-5
CDR3aa: ASTRTYIDGTRY

d_gene: .
v_gene: TRBV3-1
j_gene: TRBJ1-6
CDR3aa: ASARRWDERSPLH

d_gene: TRBD1
v_gene: TRBV14
j_gene: TRBJ2-7
CDR3aa: ASSQDWATGAEQY

d_gene: .
v_gene: TRBV7-9
j_gene: TRBJ1-1
CDR3aa: ASSLGTEPEKNTEVF

d_gene: .
v_gene: TRBV5-1
j_gene: TRBJ2-7
CDR3aa: ASSFRTANEQY

d_gene: .
v_gene: TRBV7-9
j_gene: TRBJ2-1
CDR3aa: ASSLQARVDEQF

d_gene: TRBD1
v_gene: TRBV5-1
j_gene: TRBJ1-1
CDR3aa: ASSLQGEYDEAF

d_gene: TRBD2
v_gene: TRBV20-1
j_gene: TRBJ2-1
CDR3aa: SATHSGRAGNEQF

d_gene: .
v_gene: TRBV27
j_gene: TRBJ2-7
CDR3aa: ASSFRQAYEQY

d_gene: .
v_gene: TRBV6-2/TRBV6-3
j_gene: TRBJ1-4
CDR3aa: ASTLGAGANEKLF

d_gene: .
v_gene: TRBV29-1
j_gene: TRBJ2-5
CDR3aa: SVELASATQETQY

d_gene: TRBD1
v_gene: TRBV28
j_gene: TRBJ2-7
CDR3aa: ASRSRGQSSYEQY

d_gene: .
v_gene: TRBV9
j_gene: TRBJ2-7
CDR3aa: ASSVAFAGTYEQY

d_gene: .
v_gene: TRBV7-9
j_gene: TRBJ2-1
CDR3aa: ASSSTAYSYNEQF

d_gene: .
v_gene: TRBV12-3/TRBV12-4
j_gene: TRBJ1-1
CDR3aa: ASSPGNTEAF